Listed below are T cell receptor beta chains from one sample, sequenced in a study of T cell clones after liver transplantation. This table comes from immunoSEQ multiplex PCR, and its TCRdb copy is limited to in-frame clones, with some not included. The repertoire consists of 90,000 to 120,000 clones, with about 81% occurring once and the leading ten covering roughly 0.9%. The sequencing used CD4+ T cells from blood, collected before liver transplant. These receptors came from a human donor who received a liver transplant. Both conserved end residues are part of each CDR3. Each record gives: D gene, J gene, V gene, clone size, CDR3 protein, CDR3 DNA. The D gene is left open where the match is weak. For some rows the clone size is stated as once, few or many, or as a class when expanded; others skip it.

d_gene: NA
j_gene: TRBJ2-5
v_gene: TRBV5-1
abundance: NA
CDR3aa: CASSRQPTGQETQYF
CDR3nt: TGCGCCAGCAGCCGGCAACCTACAGGGCAAGAGACCCAGTACTTC

d_gene: TRBD2
j_gene: TRBJ2-7
v_gene: TRBV10-3
abundance: NA
CDR3aa: CAISPGTNAYEQYF
CDR3nt: TGTGCCATCAGTCCCGGGACTAATGCCTACGAGCAGTACTTC

d_gene: NA
j_gene: TRBJ1-5
v_gene: TRBV7-2
abundance: NA
CDR3aa: CASSLPGGGGNQPQHF
CDR3nt: TGTGCCAGCAGCTTACCCGGAGGGGGAGGCAATCAGCCCCAGCATTTT

d_gene: TRBD2
j_gene: TRBJ2-2
v_gene: TRBV9
abundance: NA
CDR3aa: CASSVTPRLAGNTGELFF
CDR3nt: TGTGCCAGCAGCGTAACCCCTCGACTAGCGGGGAACACCGGGGAGCTGTTTTTT

d_gene: NA
j_gene: TRBJ2-7
v_gene: TRBV11-2
abundance: NA
CDR3aa: CASSTLGAYEQYF
CDR3nt: TGTGCCAGCAGCACCCTGGGCGCCTACGAGCAGTACTTC

d_gene: TRBD1
j_gene: TRBJ1-1
v_gene: TRBV18
abundance: NA
CDR3aa: CASSLDRGGYTEAFF
CDR3nt: TGTGCCAGCTCCCTTGACAGGGGGGGTTACACTGAAGCTTTCTTT

d_gene: TRBD1
j_gene: TRBJ1-4
v_gene: TRBV4-3
abundance: NA
CDR3aa: CASSQGGQGAGEKLFF
CDR3nt: TGCGCCAGCAGCCAAGGAGGCCAGGGGGCGGGAGAAAAACTGTTTTTT

d_gene: NA
j_gene: TRBJ2-2
v_gene: TRBV19
abundance: NA
CDR3aa: CASHRGTANTGELFF
CDR3nt: TGTGCCAGCCATCGGGGGACAGCGAACACCGGGGAGCTGTTTTTT

d_gene: NA
j_gene: TRBJ1-1
v_gene: TRBV18
abundance: NA
CDR3aa: CASSPPVFHTEAFF
CDR3nt: TGTGCCAGCTCACCACCCGTCTTCCACACTGAAGCTTTCTTT

d_gene: TRBD1
j_gene: TRBJ1-4
v_gene: TRBV4-2
abundance: NA
CDR3aa: CASSPPGRGRDEKLFF
CDR3nt: TGTGCCAGCAGCCCCCCCGGCAGGGGGCGAGATGAAAAACTGTTTTTT

d_gene: NA
j_gene: TRBJ1-1
v_gene: TRBV5-4
abundance: NA
CDR3aa: CASSFGGNANTEAFF
CDR3nt: TGTGCCAGCAGCTTCGGAGGGAACGCGAACACTGAAGCTTTCTTT

d_gene: TRBD2
j_gene: TRBJ2-5
v_gene: TRBV27
abundance: NA
CDR3aa: CASRQLTSGGQETQYF
CDR3nt: TGTGCCAGCAGACAACTGACTAGCGGAGGGCAAGAGACCCAGTACTTC

d_gene: NA
j_gene: TRBJ2-1
v_gene: TRBV7-2
abundance: few
CDR3aa: CASSQGGVGNEQFF
CDR3nt: TGTGCCAGCAGCCAAGGCGGGGTGGGAAATGAGCAGTTCTTC

d_gene: NA
j_gene: TRBJ2-3
v_gene: TRBV7-2
abundance: NA
CDR3aa: CASSLRRALGGDTQYF
CDR3nt: TGTGCCAGCAGCCTCCGGAGGGCGTTAGGGGGAGATACGCAGTATTTT

d_gene: NA
j_gene: TRBJ2-1
v_gene: TRBV28
abundance: NA
CDR3aa: CASSPYRRLVEQFF
CDR3nt: TGTGCCAGCAGTCCATACAGAAGACTAGTAGAGCAGTTCTTC

d_gene: TRBD2
j_gene: TRBJ2-5
v_gene: TRBV7-8
abundance: NA
CDR3aa: CASSLVSGGAETQYF
CDR3nt: TGTGCCAGCAGCTTAGTTAGCGGGGGGGCGGAGACCCAGTACTTC

d_gene: NA
j_gene: TRBJ1-4
v_gene: TRBV4-1
abundance: NA
CDR3aa: CASSQDRQGLNEKLFF
CDR3nt: TGCGCCAGCAGCCAAGATCGCCAGGGGCTTAATGAAAAACTGTTTTTT

d_gene: TRBD1
j_gene: TRBJ2-3
v_gene: TRBV5-1
abundance: NA
CDR3aa: CASSSQGAYTQYF
CDR3nt: TGCGCCAGCAGCTCTCAGGGGGCGTATACGCAGTATTTT